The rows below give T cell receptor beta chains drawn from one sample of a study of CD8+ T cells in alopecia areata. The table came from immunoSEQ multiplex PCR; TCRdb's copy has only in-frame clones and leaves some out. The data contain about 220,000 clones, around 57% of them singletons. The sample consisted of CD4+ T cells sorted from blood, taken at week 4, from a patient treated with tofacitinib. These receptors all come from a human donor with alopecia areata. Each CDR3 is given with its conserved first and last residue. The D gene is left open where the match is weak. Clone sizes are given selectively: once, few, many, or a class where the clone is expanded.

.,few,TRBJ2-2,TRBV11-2,CASSVERAGELFF,TGTGCCAGCAGCGTAGAAAGGGCCGGGGAGCTGTTTTTT
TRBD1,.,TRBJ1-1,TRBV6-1,CASEGQGATEAFF,TGTGCCAGCGAAGGACAGGGGGCAACTGAAGCTTTCTTT
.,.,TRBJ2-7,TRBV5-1,CASSLGGPSRALRYEQYF,TGCGCCAGCAGCTTGGGGGGCCCCAGCAGGGCTCTCCGGTACGAGCAGTACTTC
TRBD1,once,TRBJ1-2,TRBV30,CAWSTGGPYGYTF,TGTGCCTGGAGTACAGGGGGACCTTATGGCTACACCTTC
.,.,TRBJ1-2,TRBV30,CAWSVEGDGYTF,TGTGCCTGGAGTGTAGAAGGAGATGGCTACACCTTC
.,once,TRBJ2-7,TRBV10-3,CAISEQVNGKQYF,TGTGCCATCAGCGAGCAGGTTAATGGGAAGCAGTACTTC
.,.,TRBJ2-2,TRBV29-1,CSSRLEGANTGELFF,TGCAGCTCCAGGTTGGAGGGGGCAAACACCGGGGAGCTGTTTTTT
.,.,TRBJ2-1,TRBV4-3,CASSLGLRSDEQFF,TGCGCCAGCAGCCTCGGACTCCGCTCCGATGAGCAGTTCTTC
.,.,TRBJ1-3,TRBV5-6,CASSFRMNSGNTIYF,TGTGCCAGCAGCTTTCGGATGAACTCTGGAAACACCATATATTTT
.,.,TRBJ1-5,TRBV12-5,CASGPGLRDQPQHF,TGTGCTAGTGGTCCGGGACTAAGAGATCAGCCCCAGCATTTT
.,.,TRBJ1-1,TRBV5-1,CASSLAELGTEAFF,TGCGCCAGCAGCTTGGCCGAACTCGGAACTGAAGCTTTCTTT
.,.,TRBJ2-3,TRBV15,CATSRVLTDTQYF,TGTGCCACCAGCAGAGTCTTAACAGATACGCAGTATTTT
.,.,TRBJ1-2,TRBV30,CACMGLRHGYTF,TGTGCCTGCATGGGACTGCGGCATGGCTACACCTTC
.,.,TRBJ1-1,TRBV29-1,CSVEPGRLEAFF,TGCAGCGTTGAACCAGGGCGCCTTGAAGCTTTCTTT
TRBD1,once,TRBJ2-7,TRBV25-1,CASSEYERTGLNEQYF,TGTGCCAGCAGTGAATATGAGAGGACAGGTTTAAACGAGCAGTACTTC
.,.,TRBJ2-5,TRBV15,CATSREGRDQETQYF,TGTGCCACCAGCAGAGAAGGTCGGGACCAAGAGACCCAGTACTTC
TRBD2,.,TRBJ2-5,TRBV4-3,CASSQDPPSGGKVETQYF,TGCGCCAGCAGCCAAGACCCGCCTAGCGGGGGGAAGGTGGAGACCCAGTACTTC
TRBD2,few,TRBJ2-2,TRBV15,CATSGLAGGNRGELFF,TGTGCCACCAGCGGTCTAGCGGGGGGGAATCGCGGGGAGCTGTTTTTT
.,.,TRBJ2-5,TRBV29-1,CSVDLGETQYF,TGCAGCGTTGATTTAGGGGAGACCCAGTACTTC
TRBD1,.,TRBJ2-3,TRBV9,CASSVVQGADTQYF,TGTGCCAGCAGCGTAGTGCAGGGGGCAGATACGCAGTATTTT
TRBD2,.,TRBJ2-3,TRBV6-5,CASSSLSGGTDTQYF,TGTGCCAGCAGCTCTCTCTCGGGGGGAACAGATACGCAGTATTTT
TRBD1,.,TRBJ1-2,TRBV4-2,CASGTGGADYGYTF,TGTGCCAGCGGGACAGGGGGCGCGGACTATGGCTACACCTTC